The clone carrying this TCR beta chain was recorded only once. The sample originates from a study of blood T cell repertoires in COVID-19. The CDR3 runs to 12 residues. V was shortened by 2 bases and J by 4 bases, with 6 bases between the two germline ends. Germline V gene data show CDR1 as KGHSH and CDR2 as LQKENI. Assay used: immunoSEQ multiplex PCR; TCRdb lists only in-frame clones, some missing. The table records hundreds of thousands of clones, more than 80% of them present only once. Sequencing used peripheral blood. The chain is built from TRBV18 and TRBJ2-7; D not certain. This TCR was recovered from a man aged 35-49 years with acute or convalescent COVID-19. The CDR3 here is CASSPSQYEQYF. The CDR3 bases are TGTGCCAGCTCACCAAGCCAATACGAGCAGTACTTC.